This T cell receptor beta chain was retrieved from a study of a mutant IDH1 vaccine in newly diagnosed glioma (dated by TCRdb to 2020 to 2023). Background on the whole study: Vaccination started 4-6 weeks after radiotherapy alone, or was given together with temozolomide cycles in the groups whose treatment included chemotherapy. Peripheral blood was collected at six visits: V03 (baseline), V05, V07, V10, V12 and V13. The week-35 safety follow-up took place at visit V12, and the week-47 end of study took place at visit V13. The approximately 30 treated patients were approximately 62% male and around 40% female, with a mean age of roughly 40 years. For exploratory analyses, longitudinal TCRB deep sequencing was carried out in approximately 25 treated patients wherever samples were available. Before enrollment, most patients had been given radiochemotherapy with temozolomide as standard therapy, while the rest had received either radiotherapy alone or temozolomide alone.

For CDR1 and CDR2, the germline V gene (reference sequence) lists GTSNPN and SVGIG. The CDR3, cysteine through phenylalanine, is 15 amino acids long. CDR3 DNA is the only sequence kept; it has 45 bases, read in frame from the first base. V is pared back by 2 bases and J by 1 base, with 14 bases lying between the germline termini. Library prep was done by the immunoSEQ multiplex PCR assay. Following the manufacturer's protocol, the hsTCRB Kit was used to amplify rearranged TCR beta chain sequences. Sequencing of TCRB libraries was carried out on an Illumina MiSeq. The authors processed their data as follows. The proprietary platform of the kit vendor was used for demultiplexing, trimming and gene mapping. TCRdb's version of the immuneACCESS table is confined to in-frame rearrangements and falls short of the full clone set. An unresolved V gene accounts for under half of the shortfall where checked; the remainder is of unknown origin. V and J calls and clone size are copied from that table; D and trimming were computed from the DNA. This sample lists some 56,000 clones; 70% to 85% were detected once. The ten largest clones represent roughly 5.4% of the sample.

Worth noting for this clone: Its antigen target is currently unknown. Per-base qualities were not stored, and no clone one base away is much larger.

The study at large found these results: Selection of PBMC samples for TCRB deep sequencing was based on availability. Vaccine-induced immune responses across multiple MHC alleles were detected in approximately 94% of patients. Pseudoprogression appeared unrelated to alterations in the top peripheral T cell clonotypes detected by TCRB sequencing. The authors noted that analyses of patient blood samples could not be reproduced because of sample limitations.

Per the publication, the time point label means: week 47, end of study. Each vaccine dose, consisting of 300 ug of a 20-mer mutant IDH1 peptide in Montanide, was administered subcutaneously with topical imiquimod. Across visits V03 through V10, patients got a total of eight vaccinations, given in weeks 1, 3, 5, 7, 11, 15, 19 and 23. The donors had newly diagnosed IDH1-mutant astrocytomas of WHO grade 3 or 4 that showed loss of nuclear ATRX. The samples were drawn from NOA16, a multicentre, single-arm, open-label phase I trial in Germany that tested a mutant IDH1 peptide vaccine in humans for the first time. Genomic DNA for TCRB sequencing was extracted from EDTA blood using the DNeasy Blood and Tissue Kit.

The rearranged chain carries TRBV30 and TRBJ1-1, with no D gene named confidently. The TCR was taken from a man aged 45 to 65 with glioma. This sample comprised PBMCs, obtained from a glioma patient whose treatment included an IDH1 peptide vaccine. The CDR3 region: CAWSLVGGGNTEAFF. The bases are TGTGCCTGGAGTTTGGTTGGAGGTGGGAACACTGAAGCTTTCTTT.